Below are 25 T cell receptor beta chains sequenced from a single sample in a study of blood T cell repertoires in COVID-19. The protocol was immunoSEQ multiplex PCR, while the TCRdb copy is restricted to in-frame clones and leaves out a portion. The data hold about 150,000 clones, with approximately 80% observed a single time. Sequencing used peripheral blood. The receptors were sampled from a man aged 65 to 79 with acute or convalescent COVID-19.

The chain has TRBV6-6 and TRBJ2-5; 9 bases map to TRBD1. Germline CDR1 reads MNHNY; CDR2 reads SVGAGI (reference sequence). This CDR3 is built from 15 residues. With V trimmed by 6 bases and J by 4 bases, 9 bases remained unmatched. CDR3 in amino acids: CASRPDRGVTETQYF. The CDR3 DNA is TGTGCCAGCAGACCCGACAGGGGGGTTACAGAGACCCAGTACTTC.

The gene calls are TRBV5-1 and TRBJ1-3, with no clear D. The V end was cut by 3 bases, the J end by 0 bases, with 10 bases between. This CDR3 region has 15 residues. Germline V gene sequence: CDR1 SGHRS, CDR2 YFSETQ. CDR3 sequence reads: CASSSDTSSGNTIYF. In DNA, the CDR3 is TGCGCCAGCAGCTCTGACACATCCTCTGGAAACACCATATATTTT.

This clone was detected a few times. The CDR3 loop reads CASSDPVRGERIQYF. Here the CDR3 DNA reads TGTGCCAGCAGTGATCCAGTCAGGGGGGAGAGGATTCAGTACTTC. The genes are TRBV6-1 and TRBJ2-4; D perhaps matches TRBD1 (7 bases). Trimming removed 3 bases at V and 10 bases at J, with 19 bases between. CDR3 length equals 15 residues. From germline, CDR1 is MNHNS and CDR2 SASEGT.

CDR3 sequence (DNA): TGTGCCAGCAGCCTCGGTCAGGGGCGGACTGAAGCTTTCTTT. Its protein product is CASSLGQGRTEAFF. The chain uses TRBV7-9 and TRBJ1-1; D may be TRBD1 (6 bases). Germline V CDR1 and CDR2: SEHNR, FQNEAQ (reference sequence). V was clipped by 5 bases and J by 5 bases, with 15 bases between them. The CDR3 consists of 14 residues.

This chain uses TRBV6-5 with TRBJ1-2; D is undetermined. The length of the CDR3 is 14 residues. Germline CDR1 MNHEY, CDR2 SVGAGI. V was pared by 2 bases and J by 2 bases, with 9 bases between. For the CDR3, the DNA is TGTGCCAGCAGTTACGGTTCCGAGAACTATGGCTACACCTTC. It encodes CASSYGSENYGYTF.

The chain couples TRBV12-3 or TRBV12-4 to TRBJ1-6; TRBD1 aligns across 8 bases. CDR3 length equals 11 residues. V was clipped by 6 bases and J by 16 bases; unmatched bases: 5. CDR3 DNA sequence: TGTGCCAGCAGCGCTGGGACAGGTCTCCACTTT. It translates to CASSAGTGLHF.

The chain joins TRBV7-9 to TRBJ1-4; 8 bases line up with TRBD1. CDR1 is SEHNR and CDR2 is FQNEAQ in the germline V gene (reference sequence). V lost 4 bases to trimming and J lost 0 bases; unmatched junction nucleotides: 1. This CDR3 is 15 amino acids long. The CDR3 nucleotides read TGTGCCAGCAGCTGGGGACAGGCAACTAATGAAAAACTGTTTTTT. Its translation is CASSWGQATNEKLFF.

V gene TRBV15 combines with J gene TRBJ2-7; D not certain. This CDR3 has 13 amino acids. Trimming left V 3 bases short and J 2 bases short, with 8 bases between. Per germline, CDR1 LNHNV and CDR2 YYDKDF (reference sequence). CDR3 in amino acids: CATSRTPTYEQYF. The CDR3 coding sequence is TGTGCCACCAGCAGGACACCGACCTACGAGCAGTACTTC.

V usage is TRBV7-2 and J usage is TRBJ2-7; 7 bases align to TRBD1. J lost 2 bases, V lost 0 bases, and 4 bases had no gene match. The V gene's germline CDR1 is SGHTA and CDR2 FQGNSA. There are 15 residues in the CDR3. The CDR3: CASSLARQGAYEQYF. CDR3 coding DNA: TGTGCCAGCAGCTTAGCTAGGCAGGGGGCCTACGAGCAGTACTTC.

This clone has a handful of counts. The chain employs TRBV3-1 (or the pseudogene TRBV3-2) and TRBJ2-2; TRBD2 agrees at 7 bases. The length of the CDR3 is 15 residues. Germline V lookup: CDR1 LGHDT, CDR2 YNNKEL (reference sequence). J lost 3 bases, V lost 1 base, and 2 bases had no gene match. The CDR3 region is CASSQVLADTGELFF. CDR3 DNA sequence: TGTGCCAGCAGCCAAGTCCTAGCGGACACCGGGGAGCTGTTTTTT.

The chain joins TRBV28 to TRBJ1-1; a possible D gene is TRBD1 (6 bases). Per the germline V gene, CDR1 is MDHEN and CDR2 is SYDVKM. The CDR3 is made up of 14 amino acids. V lost 5 bases and J 2 bases, leaving 12 bases between the germline ends. Here the CDR3 DNA reads TGTGCCAGCAGTGTATACAGGGTCAACACTGAAGCTTTCTTT. Translation: CASSVYRVNTEAFF.

This clone was observed a few times. V and J are TRBV6-6 and TRBJ2-3, with D unclear. Deletions cut 2 bases from V and 5 bases from J, with 11 bases between. This CDR3 has 14 amino acids. Germline CDR1 is MNHNY and CDR2 is SVGAGI (reference sequence). CDR3 DNA: TGTGCCAGCAGTTACACCCGGCGAGGAGATACGCAGTATTTT. Translated: CASSYTRRGDTQYF.

V and J are TRBV6-4 and TRBJ2-5; 8 positions match TRBD1. CDR3 size: 16 residues. With V trimmed by 2 bases and J by 5 bases, 10 bases remained unmatched. In germline, CDR1 is MRHNA, CDR2 SNTAGT. The CDR3 spells CASSDGDRPIEETQYF. The CDR3 DNA sequence: TGTGCCAGCAGTGACGGGGACAGGCCCATTGAGGAGACCCAGTACTTC.

The chain joins TRBV11-2 to TRBJ2-5, with 7 bases lining up with TRBD1. CDR1 is SGHAT, CDR2 FQNNGV, per germline. Losses at the gene ends were 8 bases for V and 8 bases for J; bases not matched to a gene: 11. CDR3 length: 13 residues. The CDR3 is CASSLSWTGTQYF. The CDR3 DNA reads as TGTGCCAGCTCACTTAGCTGGACAGGAACCCAGTACTTC.

This clone appeared a single time. The chain combines TRBV5-5 with TRBJ2-7; 7 nucleotides align to TRBD2. The CDR3 sequence is 15 residues long. Trimming took 2 bases from V and 3 from J; bases not matched to a gene: 8. Germline lookup yields CDR1 SGHKS and CDR2 YYEKEE (reference sequence). DNA of the CDR3: TGTGCCAGCAGCTTTCCGGGACCGGGGGGCTACGAGCAGTACTTC. Amino acids: CASSFPGPGGYEQYF.

This clone was seen only once. This chain joins TRBV7-2 and TRBJ1-1; a possible D gene is TRBD1 (5 bases). Germline values: CDR1 SGHTA, CDR2 FQGNSA. V was shortened by 2 bases and J by 5 bases, with 15 bases between the two germline ends. This CDR3 is 15 amino acids long. Here the CDR3 reads CASSLKGSGVTEAFF. In nucleotides, the CDR3 is TGTGCCAGCAGCTTAAAGGGGTCGGGAGTGACTGAAGCTTTCTTT.

This chain connects TRBV28 to TRBJ1-3, with TRBD1 matching over 7 bases. Trimming took 4 bases from V and 0 from J; bases not matched to a gene: 6. The CDR3 has 16 residues. The germline V gene encodes CDR1 MDHEN and CDR2 SYDVKM. Here the CDR3 DNA reads TGTGCCAGCAGTTCGACAGGGTCCCCCTCTGGAAACACCATATATTTT. Translated: CASSSTGSPSGNTIYF.

Written as DNA, the CDR3 is TGTGCCAGCAGTGGACAGGCTGGGGGCTATGGCTACACCTTC. Its translation is CASSGQAGGYGYTF. This chain joins TRBV28 and TRBJ1-2, with TRBD1 identical over 7 bases. Germline values: CDR1 MDHEN, CDR2 SYDVKM. The CDR3 consists of 14 residues. The J segment lost 4 bases and the V segment lost 5 bases, leaving 7 bases of the junction unmatched.

Turning to this clone: Mismatch with germline at one junction end may stem from a read error. This same CDR3 is encoded by further DNA sequences in the sample. The chain links TRBV28 to TRBJ2-7; TRBD1 agrees at 10 bases. Germline-derived CDR1 and CDR2 are MDHEN and SYDVKM. The CDR3 runs to 14 residues. The CDR3 region is CASNLDRGLGEQYF. The CDR3 coding sequence is TGTGCTAGCAACCTCGACAGGGGGCTCGGCGAGCAGTACTTC.

The chain uses TRBV4-1 and TRBJ1-4, with D possibly TRBD1 on 6 matching bases. Deletions cut 1 base from V and 2 bases from J, with 8 bases between. This CDR3 is 15 amino acids long. CDR1 and CDR2 from the germline V gene are MGHRA and YSYEKL. The CDR3 DNA sequence: TGCGCCAGCAGCCAAGGGGACAATACTAATGAAAAACTGTTTTTT. Its protein product is CASSQGDNTNEKLFF.

This clone was found many times. The sample has other DNA sequences that encode this CDR3 too. The chain combines TRBV7-6 with TRBJ2-5, with D perhaps matching TRBD1 (5 bases). Between the trimmed V and J ends, which lost 5 bases and 5 bases, there was a span of 6 bases. CDR1 SGHVS and CDR2 FNYEAQ come from the germline V gene. This CDR3 has 11 amino acids. DNA of the CDR3: TGTGCCAGCAGCCCAGGGGAGACCCAGTACTTC. Amino acids: CASSPGETQYF.

The chain combines TRBV10-3 with TRBJ1-4; 7 nucleotides match TRBD1. The germline CDR1 and CDR2 sequences are ENHRY and SYGVKD. The CDR3 is made up of 15 amino acids. The ends lost 4 bases at V and 5 bases at J; junction bases unmatched: 7. The CDR3 bases are TGTGCCATCAGTGGGGGGGACAGCGGGAATGAAAAACTGTTTTTT. It yields the protein CAISGGDSGNEKLFF.

The table lists this clone with a few counts. The V call is TRBV5-1, the J call TRBJ2-7, with 8 positions matching TRBD1. CDR3 size: 16 residues. Germline values: CDR1 SGHRS, CDR2 YFSETQ. V lost 0 bases and J lost 4; bases outside the gene matches: 9. CDR3 nucleotides: TGCGCCAGCAGCTTGGGGTTCGGGGACAGGCGATACGAGCAGTACTTC. Translation: CASSLGFGDRRYEQYF.

This clone has a count of ten or more. The chain's CDR3 is CASSQPTGKLSNQPQHF. The CDR3 DNA reads as TGCGCCAGCAGCCAACCAACAGGGAAACTAAGCAATCAGCCCCAGCATTTT. The chain couples TRBV4-1 to TRBJ1-5, with D perhaps matching TRBD1 (6 bases). CDR1 is MGHRA, CDR2 YSYEKL, per germline. The CDR3 extends over 17 amino acids. V was pared by 2 bases and J by 1 base, with 15 bases between.

The V and J genes are TRBV29-1 and TRBJ2-7; TRBD1 aligns across 8 bases. Germline loops: CDR1 SQVTM, CDR2 ANQGSEA. This CDR3 region has 14 residues. The junction had 4 bases not matched to a gene; V was cut back by 1 base and J by 2 bases. CDR3 amino acids: CSVEVTGAPYEQYF. CDR3 nucleotides: TGCAGCGTTGAAGTGACAGGGGCCCCCTACGAGCAGTACTTC.